These 17 T cell receptor beta chains originate from one sample sequenced in a study of immune characterization of retroperitoneal liposarcoma. A single record per CDR3 protein comes from TCRdb applying MiXCR to the PCR reads. The table has around 7,000 distinct CDR3 sequences, around 28% seen once. Sequencing was performed on blood. All receptors derive from a male donor with retroperitoneal liposarcoma.

The DNA of the CDR3 is TGTGCCAGCAGTTACGAGTCGTGGAGCCCCGAGACCCAGTACTTC. Its translation: CASSYESWSPETQYF. The rearrangement uses TRBV6-6 and TRBJ2-1; no clear D gene. The J call may be incorrect, as the DNA end agrees better with TRBJ2-5. The CDR3 runs to 15 residues. Germline CDR1 and CDR2: MNHNY and SVGAGI (reference sequence).

This clonotype was seen at least ten times. The chain joins TRBV6-1 to TRBJ2-1; possible D gene TRBD2, 6 bases. Deletions cut 7 bases from V and 7 bases from J, with 14 bases between. The CDR3 totals 13 residues. CDR1 MNHNS and CDR2 SASEGT come from the germline V gene. CDR3 protein: CASKWDFGNEQFF. CDR3 DNA sequence: TGTGCCAGCAAATGGGACTTCGGGAATGAGCAGTTCTTC.

V is TRBV7-6 and J is TRBJ2-1; TRBD2 agrees at 8 bases. The CDR3 has 15 amino acids. V was pared by 4 bases and J by 8 bases, with 10 bases of the junction left unmatched. In germline, CDR1 is SGHVS, CDR2 FNYEAQ. CDR3 in DNA: TGTGCCAGCAGCTCCATAGCGGGATCGGCAGATGAGCAGTTCTTC. Protein: CASSSIAGSADEQFF.

CDR3 loop: CASSQESSGNDNEQFF. The CDR3 coding sequence is TGTGCCAGCAGCCAAGAGTCTAGCGGGAATGACAATGAGCAGTTCTTC. The V gene is TRBV3-1, the J gene TRBJ2-1, with 9 bases matching TRBD2. Per germline, CDR1 LGHDT and CDR2 YNNKEL (reference sequence). V trimming: 0 bases; J trimming: 5 bases; junction bases outside the gene matches: 5. CDR3 length: 16 residues.

This clonotype rates as medium-sized. V gene TRBV11-1 combines with J gene TRBJ2-1; TRBD2 matches 11 bases. This CDR3 is 15 amino acids long. Germline V gene data show CDR1 as SGHAT and CDR2 as FQDESV (reference sequence). Trimming removed 5 bases from V and 5 bases from J; junction bases left unmatched: 5. CDR3 coding DNA: TGTGCCAGCAGCCCACTAGCGGGGGCGAACAATGAGCAGTTCTTC. It is translated as CASSPLAGANNEQFF.

V gene TRBV6-4 combines with J gene TRBJ2-3; 14 nucleotides agree with TRBD2. Germline trimming cut 0 bases from V and 4 bases from J; bases unmatched to any gene: 0. Per germline, CDR1 MRHNA and CDR2 SNTAGT. The length of the CDR3 is 16 residues. CDR3 protein: CASSDSTSGGADTQYF. CDR3 sequence (DNA): TGTGCCAGCAGTGACTCGACTAGCGGGGGGGCAGATACGCAGTATTTT.

This rearrangement joins TRBV4-3 to TRBJ1-1, with D uncertain. V lost 0 bases, J lost 3 bases, and 11 bases lay in between. Germline values: CDR1 LGHNA, CDR2 YSLEER. The CDR3 runs to 15 residues. Here the CDR3 reads CASSQELYIDTEAFF. As DNA, the CDR3 is TGCGCCAGCAGCCAAGAATTGTACATCGACACTGAAGCTTTCTTT.

This clonotype was observed at least ten times. The chain uses TRBV29-1 and TRBJ2-4, with D maybe TRBD1 (7 bases). V dropped 1 base and J dropped 8 bases, with 24 bases sitting between them. The length of the CDR3 is 17 residues. The germline V gene encodes CDR1 SQVTM and CDR2 ANQGSEA. The CDR3 region has the DNA TGCAGCGTTGAAGGACTTCCGGCCAGGGGGGATAGGTACATTCAGTACTTC. Translation gives CSVEGLPARGDRYIQYF.

The V and J genes are TRBV6-1 and TRBJ1-1; weak D call: TRBD1 (6 bases). Germline values: CDR1 MNHNS, CDR2 SASEGT. The CDR3 extends over 13 amino acids. V was pared by 5 bases and J by 5 bases, with 12 bases between. DNA for the CDR3: TGTGCCAGCAGTCAAGGGGGTTGGACTGAAGCTTTCTTT. As protein: CASSQGGWTEAFF.

Sample share makes this clonotype medium-sized (0.01 to 0.1%). This chain joins TRBV6-6 and TRBJ2-1, with no clear D. This CDR3 spans 13 amino acids. CDR1 and CDR2 from the germline V gene are MNHNY and SVGAGI (reference sequence). Between the trimmed V and J ends, which lost 2 bases and 5 bases, there was a span of 7 bases. The CDR3 nucleotides are TGTGCCAGCAGTTACAGACGACACAATGAGCAGTTCTTC. It codes for CASSYRRHNEQFF.

This clonotype has a count of ten or more. This chain connects TRBV7-2 to TRBJ2-1, with D tentatively TRBD1 (6 bases). Between the trimmed V and J ends, which lost 3 bases and 3 bases, there was a span of 9 bases. The CDR3 extends over 14 amino acids. Germline-derived CDR1 and CDR2 are SGHTA and FQGNSA. The CDR3, as DNA: TGTGCCAGCAGCTTTAACAGGGACTACAATGAGCAGTTCTTC. It specifies CASSFNRDYNEQFF.

V and J are TRBV6-5 and TRBJ2-7, with 7 bases matching TRBD1. CDR3 length: 13 residues. Germline CDR1 MNHEY, CDR2 SVGAGI. The J segment lost 12 bases and the V segment lost 6 bases, leaving 14 bases of the junction unmatched. The DNA for the CDR3 is TGTGCCAGCAGCCGCGGACAGGACTCCCCGCGGTACTTC. It encodes CASSRGQDSPRYF.

The V gene is TRBV4-1, the J gene TRBJ2-1; D unclear. The CDR3 has 11 residues. Per the germline V gene, CDR1 is MGHRA and CDR2 is YSYEKL. V shed 1 base and J shed 10 bases, with 5 bases lying between them. Written as DNA, the CDR3 is TGCGCCAGCAGCCAAGTTGGGGAGCAGTTCTTC. Amino acids: CASSQVGEQFF.

Note on this clonotype: A much larger clonotype is one base distant, so this may be a read error. The chain is built from TRBV5-4 and TRBJ2-1; 8 bases are shared with TRBD1. The trim removed 0 bases at V and 10 bases at J, leaving 9 bases unmatched. The germline CDR1 and CDR2 sequences are SGHNT and YYREEE (reference sequence). This CDR3 has 15 residues. The CDR3 here is CASSLVGTGLYEQFF. The CDR3 DNA is TGTGCCAGCAGCTTGGTGGGGACAGGCCTCTACGAGCAGTTCTTC.

This clonotype is medium-sized (0.01 to 0.1%). This rearrangement joins TRBV7-3 to TRBJ2-2; the match to TRBD1 covers 11 bases. Germline CDR1 and CDR2: SGHTA and FQGTGA. There are 17 residues in the CDR3. J was trimmed by 5 bases and V by 2 bases; bases with no gene match: 7. In DNA form, the CDR3 reads TGTGCCAGCAGCTTAGATCCGGGGACAGGGGGGACCGGGGAGCTGTTTTTT. Translating it yields CASSLDPGTGGTGELFF.

This clonotype was recorded a few times. This rearrangement joins TRBV20-1 to TRBJ2-1; 11 bases line up with TRBD2. Trimming took 6 bases from V and 2 from J; bases not matched to a gene: 3. This CDR3 spans 14 amino acids. Per the germline V gene, CDR1 is DFQATT and CDR2 is SNEGSKA (reference sequence). CDR3 region: CSAGLAGAYNEQFF. CDR3 in DNA: TGCAGTGCCGGACTAGCGGGTGCCTACAATGAGCAGTTCTTC.

V and J are TRBV4-1 and TRBJ1-6, with a possible D match to TRBD1 (6 bases). CDR3 size: 19 residues. V lost 2 bases to trimming and J lost 0 bases, with 17 bases between them. The germline gives CDR1 MGHRA, CDR2 YSYEKL. DNA of the CDR3: TGCGCCAGCAGCCAATCCCGGGGGGGGCGATACTCCTATAATTCACCCCTCCACTTT. Its protein product is CASSQSRGGRYSYNSPLHF.